This T cell receptor beta chain was retrieved from a study of blood T cell repertoires in COVID-19. The wider study: Some COVID-19 samples were acute and others convalescent; all came from the United States, Italy and Spain. Sources were T cells, B-cell-depleted T cells, or PBMCs; the material itself was cDNA or gDNA.

Clones were read by immunoSEQ multiplex PCR, and TCRdb kept only the in-frame ones, dropping some. The table includes 250,000 or so clones, about 83% detected once. Germline CDR1 reads SGHNT; CDR2 reads YYREEE (reference sequence). V lost 2 bases and J 7 bases, leaving 10 bases between the germline ends. This CDR3 spans 13 amino acids. The clonotype comes from a woman aged 40 to 49 who had recovered from COVID-19. The rearrangement uses TRBV5-4 and TRBJ2-1, with TRBD2 as a possible D gene (5 bases). Sequencing used peripheral blood. The CDR3 region has the DNA TGTGCCAGCAGCTTCCGGGATCCTAATGAGCAGTTCTTC. Encoded protein: CASSFRDPNEQFF.